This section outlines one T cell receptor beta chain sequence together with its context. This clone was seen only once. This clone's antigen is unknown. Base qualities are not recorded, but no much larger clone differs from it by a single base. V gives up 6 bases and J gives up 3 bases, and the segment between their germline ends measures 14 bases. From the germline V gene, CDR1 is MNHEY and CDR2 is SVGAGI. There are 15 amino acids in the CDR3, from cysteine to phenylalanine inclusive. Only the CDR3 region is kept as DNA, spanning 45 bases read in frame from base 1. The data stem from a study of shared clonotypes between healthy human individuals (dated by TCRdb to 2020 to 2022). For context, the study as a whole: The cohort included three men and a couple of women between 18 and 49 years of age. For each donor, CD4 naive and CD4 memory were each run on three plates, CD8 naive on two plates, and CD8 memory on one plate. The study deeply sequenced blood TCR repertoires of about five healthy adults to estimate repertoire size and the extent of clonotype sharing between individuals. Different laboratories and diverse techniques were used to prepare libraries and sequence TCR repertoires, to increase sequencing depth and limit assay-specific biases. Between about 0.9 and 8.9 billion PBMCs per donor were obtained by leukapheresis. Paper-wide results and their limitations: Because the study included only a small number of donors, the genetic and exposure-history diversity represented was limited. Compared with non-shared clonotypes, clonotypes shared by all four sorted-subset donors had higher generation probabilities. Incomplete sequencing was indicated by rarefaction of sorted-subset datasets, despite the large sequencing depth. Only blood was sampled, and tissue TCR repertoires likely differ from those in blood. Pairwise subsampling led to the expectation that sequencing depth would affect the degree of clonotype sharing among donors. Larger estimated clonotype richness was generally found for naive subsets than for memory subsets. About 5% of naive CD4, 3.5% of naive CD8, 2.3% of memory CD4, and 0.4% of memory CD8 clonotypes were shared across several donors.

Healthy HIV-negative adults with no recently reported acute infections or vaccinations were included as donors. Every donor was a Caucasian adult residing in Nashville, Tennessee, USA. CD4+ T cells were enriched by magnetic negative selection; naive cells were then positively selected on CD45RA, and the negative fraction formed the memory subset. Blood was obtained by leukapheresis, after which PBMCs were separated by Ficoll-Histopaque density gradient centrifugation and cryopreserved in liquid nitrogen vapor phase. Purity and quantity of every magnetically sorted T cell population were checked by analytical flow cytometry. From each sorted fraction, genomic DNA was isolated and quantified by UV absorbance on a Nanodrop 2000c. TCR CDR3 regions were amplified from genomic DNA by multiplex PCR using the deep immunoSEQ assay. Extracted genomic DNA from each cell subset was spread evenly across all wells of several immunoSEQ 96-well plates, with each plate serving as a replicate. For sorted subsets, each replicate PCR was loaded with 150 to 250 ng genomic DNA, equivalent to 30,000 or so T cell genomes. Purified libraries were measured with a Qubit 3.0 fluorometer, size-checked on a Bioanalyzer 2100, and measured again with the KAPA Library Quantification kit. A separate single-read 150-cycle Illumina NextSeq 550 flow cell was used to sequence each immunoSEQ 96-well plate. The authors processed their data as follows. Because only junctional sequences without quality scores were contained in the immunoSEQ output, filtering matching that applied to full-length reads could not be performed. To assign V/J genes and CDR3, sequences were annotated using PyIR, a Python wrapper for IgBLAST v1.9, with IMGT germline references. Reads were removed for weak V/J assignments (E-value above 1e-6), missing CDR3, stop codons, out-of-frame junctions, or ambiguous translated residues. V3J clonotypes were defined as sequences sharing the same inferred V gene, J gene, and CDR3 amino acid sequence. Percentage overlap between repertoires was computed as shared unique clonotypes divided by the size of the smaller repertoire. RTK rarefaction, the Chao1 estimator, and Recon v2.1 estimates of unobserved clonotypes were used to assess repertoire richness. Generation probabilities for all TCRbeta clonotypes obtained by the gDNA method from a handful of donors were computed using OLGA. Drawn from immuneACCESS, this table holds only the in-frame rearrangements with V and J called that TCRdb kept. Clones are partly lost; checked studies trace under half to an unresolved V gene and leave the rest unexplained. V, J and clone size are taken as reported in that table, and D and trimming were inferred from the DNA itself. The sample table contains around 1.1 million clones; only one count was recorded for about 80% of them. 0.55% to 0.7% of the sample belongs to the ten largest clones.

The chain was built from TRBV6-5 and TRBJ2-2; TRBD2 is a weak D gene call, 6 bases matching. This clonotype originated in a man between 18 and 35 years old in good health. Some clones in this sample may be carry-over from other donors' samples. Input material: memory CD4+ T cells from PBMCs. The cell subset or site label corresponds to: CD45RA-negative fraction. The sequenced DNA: TGTGCCAGCAGGCTCAGTAGCGGATACACCGGGGAGCTGTTTTTT. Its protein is CASRLSSGYTGELFF.